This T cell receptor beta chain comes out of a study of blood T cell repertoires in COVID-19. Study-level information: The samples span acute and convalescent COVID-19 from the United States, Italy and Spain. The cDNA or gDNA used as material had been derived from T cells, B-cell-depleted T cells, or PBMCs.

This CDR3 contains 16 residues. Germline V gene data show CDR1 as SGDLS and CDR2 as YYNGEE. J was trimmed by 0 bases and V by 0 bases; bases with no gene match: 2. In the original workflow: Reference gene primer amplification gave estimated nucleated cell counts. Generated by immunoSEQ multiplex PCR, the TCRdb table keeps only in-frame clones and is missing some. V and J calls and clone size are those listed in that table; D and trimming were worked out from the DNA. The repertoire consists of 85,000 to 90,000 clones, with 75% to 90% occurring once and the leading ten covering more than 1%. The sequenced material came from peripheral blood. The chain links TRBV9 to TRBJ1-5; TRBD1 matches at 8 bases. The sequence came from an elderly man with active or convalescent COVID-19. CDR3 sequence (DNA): TGTGCCAGCAGCGTAGGGGGACAGGATAGCAATCAGCCCCAGCATTTT. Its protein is CASSVGGQDSNQPQHF.